The rows below give T cell receptor beta chains drawn from one sample of a study of T cell responses to AZD1222 COVID-19 vaccine. Repertoires were generated with immunoSEQ multiplex PCR, while TCRdb's copy carries only in-frame clones and drops some. This sample has roughly 120,000 clones, with about 90% found just once. This sample comprised peripheral blood, obtained on day 0 of AZD1222 vaccination. The receptors come from an adult in good health. Both conserved end residues are part of each CDR3. The D gene is left open where the match is weak. For some rows the clone size is stated as once, few or many, or as a class when expanded; others skip it.

DNA: TGTGCCAGCAGCGCCCCAGGGGACAGTGGCTACACCTTC; CDR3: CASSAPGDSGYTF; D: TRBD1; size: -; J: TRBJ1-2; V: TRBV28; length: 13
DNA: TGTGCCAGCAGTTTAGCGCTGAGGGGTGAAGCTTTCTTT; CDR3: CASSLALRGEAFF; D: -; size: -; J: TRBJ1-1; V: TRBV12-3/TRBV12-4; length: 13
DNA: TGTGCCACCACGCTGACAGAGGGACCTGAAGCTTTCTTT; CDR3: CATTLTEGPEAFF; D: -; size: -; J: TRBJ1-1; V: TRBV15; length: 13
DNA: TGTGCCAGCAGCAAAAATGTGGAGACTGAAGCTTTCTTT; CDR3: CASSKNVETEAFF; D: -; size: once; J: TRBJ1-1; V: TRBV7-6; length: 13
DNA: TGTGCCAGCATTGACAGGCCGCGGAGTGAAAAACTGTTTTTT; CDR3: CASIDRPRSEKLFF; D: -; size: few; J: TRBJ1-4; V: TRBV2; length: 14
DNA: TGTGCCAGCAGGGACAGGGATAGCAATCAGCCCCAGCATTTT; CDR3: CASRDRDSNQPQHF; D: TRBD1; size: -; J: TRBJ1-5; V: TRBV6-5; length: 14
DNA: TGTGCCAGCAGTTTTCGGCAGTCCTACAATGAGCAGTTCTTC; CDR3: CASSFRQSYNEQFF; D: -; size: -; J: TRBJ2-1; V: TRBV28; length: 14
DNA: TGTGCCAGCAGCCAAGGGACAGCGGGAGGCAATGAGCAGTTCTTC; CDR3: CASSQGTAGGNEQFF; D: TRBD2; size: -; J: TRBJ2-1; V: TRBV3-1/TRBV3-2; length: 15
DNA: TGTGCCAGCAGGAAGGATGGGAATTCACCCCTCCACTTT; CDR3: CASRKDGNSPLHF; D: -; size: -; J: TRBJ1-6; V: TRBV6-5; length: 13
DNA: TGTGCCAGCAGCAAAGAGTGGTCAGGACCCTATAATTCACCCCTCCACTTT; CDR3: CASSKEWSGPYNSPLHF; D: -; size: -; J: TRBJ1-6; V: TRBV21-1; length: 17
DNA: TGTGCCAGTAGTATAGGCCTGTATAATTCACCCCTCCACTTT; CDR3: CASSIGLYNSPLHF; D: -; size: once; J: TRBJ1-6; V: TRBV19; length: 14
DNA: TGCGCCAGCAGCCCAACGATATCGACAGTGACCTACGAGCAGTACTTC; CDR3: CASSPTISTVTYEQYF; D: -; size: -; J: TRBJ2-7; V: TRBV4-1; length: 16
DNA: TGTGCCAGCAGCCCGACAGCAACTAATGAAAAACTGTTTTTT; CDR3: CASSPTATNEKLFF; D: -; size: -; J: TRBJ1-4; V: TRBV7-2; length: 14
DNA: TGTGCCAGCAGTTTGCTAGCGGACGTCCGAGATACGCAGTATTTT; CDR3: CASSLLADVRDTQYF; D: TRBD2; size: -; J: TRBJ2-3; V: TRBV28; length: 15
DNA: TGTGCCAGCAGCTTAGAGGGGAACGGCTACACCTTC; CDR3: CASSLEGNGYTF; D: -; size: -; J: TRBJ1-2; V: TRBV11-2; length: 12